This T cell receptor (beta chain) was captured by sequencing in a study of blood T cell repertoires in COVID-19. Authors' data handling: Nucleated cell number was recorded as an estimate derived from reference gene primer amplification. Method: immunoSEQ multiplex PCR; TCRdb's copy keeps in-frame clones and lacks some. The V and J calls and clone size are taken from that table; D and trimming were inferred from the DNA. The sample lists some 50,000 clones; approximately 80% were seen once. Sequenced input: peripheral blood. This clonotype was obtained from a man aged 40-49 years with acute or convalescent COVID-19.

DNA of the CDR3: TGTGCCAGCAGCCGGACTAGCGGGGCATCCGAGCAGTACTTC. This encodes CASSRTSGASEQYF. The rearrangement uses TRBV6-5 and TRBJ2-7; 12 nucleotides align to TRBD2. Germline CDR1 MNHEY, CDR2 SVGAGI. The CDR3 has 14 residues. With V trimmed by 6 bases and J by 6 bases, 6 bases remained unmatched.